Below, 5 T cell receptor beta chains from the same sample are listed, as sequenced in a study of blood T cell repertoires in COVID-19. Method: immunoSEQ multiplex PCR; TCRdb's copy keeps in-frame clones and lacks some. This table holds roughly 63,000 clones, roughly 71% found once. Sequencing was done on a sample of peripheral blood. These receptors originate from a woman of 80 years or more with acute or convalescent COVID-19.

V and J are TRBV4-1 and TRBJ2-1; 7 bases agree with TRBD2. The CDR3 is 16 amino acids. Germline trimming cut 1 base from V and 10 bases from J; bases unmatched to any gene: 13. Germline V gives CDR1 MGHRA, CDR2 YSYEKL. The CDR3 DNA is TGCGCCAGCAGCCAAGGGGCGGTAGCGGGCCTCGGCGAGCAGTTCTTC. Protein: CASSQGAVAGLGEQFF.

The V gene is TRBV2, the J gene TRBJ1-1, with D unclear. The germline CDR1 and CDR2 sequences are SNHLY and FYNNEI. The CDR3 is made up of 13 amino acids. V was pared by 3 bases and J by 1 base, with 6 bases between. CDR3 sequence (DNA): TGTGCCAGCAGTGAGCCCAGGAACACTGAAGCTTTCTTT. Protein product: CASSEPRNTEAFF.

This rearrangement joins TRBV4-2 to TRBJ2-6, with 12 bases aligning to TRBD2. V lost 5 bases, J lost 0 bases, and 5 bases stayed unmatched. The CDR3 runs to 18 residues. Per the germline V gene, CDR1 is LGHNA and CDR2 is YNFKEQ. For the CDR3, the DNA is TGTGCCAGCAGCTCGGGACTAGCGGGCCCCTCTGGGGCCAACGTCCTGACTTTC. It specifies CASSSGLAGPSGANVLTF.

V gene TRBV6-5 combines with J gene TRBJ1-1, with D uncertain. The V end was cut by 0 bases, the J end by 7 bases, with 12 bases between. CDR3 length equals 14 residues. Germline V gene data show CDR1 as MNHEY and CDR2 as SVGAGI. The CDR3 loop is CASSYSIRGGEAFF. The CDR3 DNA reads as TGTGCCAGCAGTTACTCGATACGGGGAGGTGAAGCTTTCTTT.

The CDR3 DNA reads TGTGCCAGCAGCTTAGGGGACAACACAGATACGCAGTATTTT. Encoded protein: CASSLGDNTDTQYF. The chain employs TRBV7-7 and TRBJ2-3; D may be TRBD1 (6 bases). The germline CDR1 and CDR2 sequences are SSHAT and FNYEAQ (reference sequence). There are 14 residues in the CDR3. With 1 base removed from V and 2 bases from J, the gap between germline ends came to 7 bases.